This T cell receptor beta chain derives from a study of cytomegalovirus exposure and HLA in healthy donors. Study as a whole: From about 200 million T cells, an earlier analysis saw 120 million or so unique TCR beta sequences.

Concerning this clone: Its matching antigen is unknown.

The study, taken as a whole, reports: Only CMV serostatus was available as immune exposure information. According to a later analysis, most TCR beta chains associated with CMV appeared HLA-restricted.

The V segment lost 7 bases and the J segment 5 bases; nucleotides outside the gene matches: 4. This CDR3 comprises 13 residues. The V gene's germline CDR1 is SGHRS and CDR2 YFSETQ. The PCR ran on 60 Vbeta and 13 Jbeta primers. Sequencing was performed with immunoSEQ multiplex PCR; in TCRdb, only in-frame clones are kept and a portion is missing. The sample lists about 200,000 clones; 65% to 85% were seen once. The chain has TRBV5-1 and TRBJ2-2; 8 nucleotides line up with TRBD1. This sequence was found in a boy under 10 years old in good health and CMV-seronegative. The sequencing sample was made of PBMCs. The CDR3 DNA sequence: TGCGCCAGCCAAACAGGGGGAACCGGGGAGCTGTTTTTT. Translating it yields CASQTGGTGELFF. The complete variable domain, with remaining parts taken from reference TRBV5-1 and TRBJ2-2, reads KAGVTQTPRYLIKTRGQQVTLSCSPISGHRSVSWYQQTPGQGLQFLFEYFSETQRNKGNFPGRFSGRQFSNSRSEMNVSTLELGDSALYLCASQTGGTGELFFGEGSRLTVL.